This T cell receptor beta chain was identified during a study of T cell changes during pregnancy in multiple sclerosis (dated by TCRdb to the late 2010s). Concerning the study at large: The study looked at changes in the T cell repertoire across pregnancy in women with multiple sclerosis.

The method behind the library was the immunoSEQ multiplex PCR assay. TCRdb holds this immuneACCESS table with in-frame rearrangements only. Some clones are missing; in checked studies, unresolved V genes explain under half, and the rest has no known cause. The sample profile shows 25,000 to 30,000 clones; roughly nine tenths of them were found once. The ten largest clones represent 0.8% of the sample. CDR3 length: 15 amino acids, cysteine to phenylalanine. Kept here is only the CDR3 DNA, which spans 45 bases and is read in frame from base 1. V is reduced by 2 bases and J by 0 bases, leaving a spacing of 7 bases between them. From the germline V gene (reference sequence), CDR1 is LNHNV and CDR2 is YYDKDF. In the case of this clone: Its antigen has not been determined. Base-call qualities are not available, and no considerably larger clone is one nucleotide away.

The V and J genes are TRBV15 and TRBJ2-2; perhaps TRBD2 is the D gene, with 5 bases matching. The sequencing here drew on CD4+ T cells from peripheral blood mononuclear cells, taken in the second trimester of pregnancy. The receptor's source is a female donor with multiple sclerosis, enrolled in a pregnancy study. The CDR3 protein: CATSRLATNTGELFF. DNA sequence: TGTGCCACCAGCAGACTAGCAACGAACACCGGGGAGCTGTTTTTT.